Listed here are 25 T cell receptor beta chains from one sample, sequenced in a study of cytomegalovirus exposure and HLA in healthy donors. Use of 60 Vbeta and 13 Jbeta primers characterized the PCR. Using immunoSEQ multiplex PCR, the repertoire was profiled, and TCRdb retains in-frame clones only, with some absent. The sample comprises 90,000 to 100,000 clones, 65% of which are singletons, and approximately 6.3% rests with the top ten. The sequenced material came from PBMCs. These receptor sequences come from a boy younger than 18 in good health and CMV-seropositive.

The genes are TRBV2 and TRBJ2-7; the D gene is possibly TRBD2 (5 bases). The CDR3 extends over 15 amino acids. Deletions cut 6 bases from V and 3 bases from J, with 18 bases between. Germline loops: CDR1 SNHLY, CDR2 FYNNEI. The CDR3 DNA is TGTGCCAGCAGGGCCGGGATAGGGAGTCTCTACGAGCAGTACTTC. It specifies CASRAGIGSLYEQYF.

CDR3 sequence (DNA): TGTGCCAGCAGTTTACGACAGAGTAATTCACCCCTCCACTTT. Protein sequence: CASSLRQSNSPLHF. This chain joins TRBV27 and TRBJ1-6, with D perhaps matching TRBD1 (5 bases). V lost 2 bases and J lost 6, with 8 bases in between. Germline CDR1 MNHEY, CDR2 SMNVEV (reference sequence). The CDR3 sequence is 14 residues long.

This chain connects TRBV30 to TRBJ2-7; weak D call: TRBD1 (6 bases). Trimming took off 1 base at V and 5 bases at J, with 15 bases between the two ends. Per germline, CDR1 GTSNPN and CDR2 SVGIG (reference sequence). The CDR3 sequence is 14 residues long. CDR3 nucleotides: TGTGCCTGGAGTGATCCAGGGGCGCGTCACGAGCAGTACTTC. This translates into CAWSDPGARHEQYF.

This clone was observed a few times. This chain links TRBV7-2 with TRBJ2-1; weak D call: TRBD2 (6 bases). Germline V lookup: CDR1 SGHTA, CDR2 FQGNSA. This CDR3 contains 15 residues. Trimming took 5 bases from V and 4 from J, leaving 15 bases between them. The CDR3 is CASSPRTGLYNEQFF. The CDR3 coding sequence is TGTGCCAGCAGCCCCCGGACTGGACTATACAATGAGCAGTTCTTC.

The table lists this clone with a few counts. This sequence joins TRBV4-3 and TRBJ2-3, with 12 bases lining up with TRBD2. CDR1 LGHNA and CDR2 YSLEER come from the germline V gene. V lost 3 bases to trimming and J lost 4 bases; unmatched junction nucleotides: 5. This CDR3 comprises 16 residues. CDR3 nucleotides: TGCGCCAGCAGCCACCGACTAGCGGGAGAGTCAGATACGCAGTATTTT. This codes for CASSHRLAGESDTQYF.

The chain employs TRBV5-1 and TRBJ2-1, with 8 bases fitting TRBD2. In germline, CDR1 is SGHRS, CDR2 YFSETQ. This CDR3 has 14 amino acids. The V segment lost 4 bases and the J segment 5 bases; nucleotides outside the gene matches: 5. The CDR3 is CASSPAGGHNEQFF. CDR3 DNA: TGCGCCAGCAGCCCGGCGGGGGGACACAATGAGCAGTTCTTC.

This clone has more than one count but fewer than ten. The genes are TRBV7-9 and TRBJ1-1; weak D call: TRBD1 (6 bases). The germline V and J ends were trimmed by 7 bases and 3 bases, with 15 bases remaining between them. The CDR3 totals 14 residues. Per germline, CDR1 SEHNR and CDR2 FQNEAQ (reference sequence). The CDR3 DNA reads TGTGCCAGCAACCCTAATACAGGGTACACTGAAGCTTTCTTT. Its protein is CASNPNTGYTEAFF. The variable domain in full, with the rest retrieved from reference TRBV7-9 and TRBJ1-1, is DTGVSQNPRHKITKRGQNVTFRCDPISEHNRLYWYRQTLGQGPEFLTYFQNEAQLEKSRLLSDRFSAERPKGSFSTLEIQRTEQGDSAMYLCASNPNTGYTEAFFGQGTRLTVV.

The chain recombines TRBV27 with TRBJ1-5; D is perhaps TRBD1 (5 bases). CDR1 is MNHEY, CDR2 SMNVEV, per germline (reference sequence). V was shortened by 2 bases and J by 4 bases, with 15 bases between the two germline ends. The length of the CDR3 is 16 residues. The CDR3 bases are TGTGCCAGCAGTTTAATCGGTTGGGGGGGTAATCAGCCCCAGCATTTT. Translated, it gives CASSLIGWGGNQPQHF.

DNA for the CDR3: TGTGCCAGCAGCCCAGGGGATAGCAATCAGCCCCAGCATTTT. It is translated as CASSPGDSNQPQHF. V gene TRBV9 combines with J gene TRBJ1-5; TRBD1 might be the D (6 bases). Germline CDR1 reads SGDLS; CDR2 reads YYNGEE. Trimming stripped 4 bases from V and 0 bases from J, with 8 bases between. The CDR3 length is 14 residues.

The chain combines TRBV6-6 with TRBJ2-1, with 10 bases lining up with TRBD2. In germline, CDR1 is MNHNY, CDR2 SVGAGI (reference sequence). V dropped 0 bases and J dropped 9; count of bases not matched to a gene: 8. The CDR3 covers 16 residues. DNA of the CDR3: TGTGCCAGCAGTTACTCGACGGCTAGCGGGAGCGGTGAGCAGTTCTTC. Encoded protein: CASSYSTASGSGEQFF.

V and J are TRBV5-1 and TRBJ1-5; D is uncertain. Germline V gene data show CDR1 as SGHRS and CDR2 as YFSETQ. This CDR3 is built from 15 residues. The V end was cut by 4 bases, the J end by 3 bases, with 14 bases between. CDR3 nucleotide sequence: TGCGCCAGCAGCCTAGAGGGCCGCTCCAATCAGCCCCAGCATTTT. Protein: CASSLEGRSNQPQHF.

V usage is TRBV19 and J usage is TRBJ2-6, with 10 bases matching TRBD1. J was trimmed by 2 bases and V by 7 bases; bases with no gene match: 8. The CDR3 is made up of 17 amino acids. Germline CDR1 and CDR2: LNHDA and SQIVND (reference sequence). The CDR3: CASTLRTGGTGANVLTF. CDR3 in DNA: TGTGCCAGTACCCTTAGGACAGGGGGGACTGGGGCCAACGTCCTGACTTTC.

The chain links TRBV5-4 to TRBJ2-7, with 10 nucleotides matching TRBD1. The CDR3 covers 15 residues. The ends lost 4 bases at V and 3 bases at J; junction bases unmatched: 7. The germline V gene has CDR1 SGHNT and CDR2 YYREEE (reference sequence). CDR3 bases: TGTGCCAGCAGCCCACCGGGACAGGGGCACTACGAGCAGTACTTC. Residues: CASSPPGQGHYEQYF.

This clone was picked up a small number of times. V is TRBV18 and J is TRBJ2-7; D unclear. Looked up from germline, CDR1 is KGHSH and CDR2 is LQKENI. Deletions cut 2 bases from V and 5 bases from J, with 19 bases between. The CDR3 has 16 amino acids. The CDR3 spells CASSPSSGQVFDEQYF. CDR3 nucleotides: TGTGCCAGCTCACCATCAAGTGGGCAGGTCTTCGACGAGCAGTACTTC.

The chain has TRBV2 and TRBJ2-1, with D tentatively TRBD2 (6 bases). CDR3 size: 15 residues. The germline V gene has CDR1 SNHLY and CDR2 FYNNEI. With 8 bases removed from V and 1 base from J, the gap between germline ends came to 15 bases. CDR3 loop: CASPLAEGSYNEQFF. In DNA, the CDR3 is TGTGCCAGCCCCCTGGCGGAGGGATCCTACAATGAGCAGTTCTTC.

The chain has TRBV7-3 and TRBJ2-2; no clear D gene. Trimming cost V 5 bases and J 6 bases, with 10 bases left between them. Germline values: CDR1 SGHTA, CDR2 FQGTGA. CDR3 length equals 13 residues. The CDR3 sequence: CASSGSPSGELFF. The CDR3 nucleotides read TGTGCCAGCAGCGGCAGTCCGTCCGGGGAGCTGTTTTTT.

The CDR3 sequence is CASSVGPGGSSYEQYF. CDR3 sequence (DNA): TGTGCCAGCAGCGTAGGCCCAGGGGGCAGCTCCTACGAGCAGTACTTC. This rearrangement joins TRBV9 to TRBJ2-7; TRBD1 matches 8 bases. CDR3 size: 16 residues. V lost 0 bases, J lost 0 bases, and 5 bases stayed unmatched. The germline V gene encodes CDR1 SGDLS and CDR2 YYNGEE.

The chain links TRBV2 to TRBJ1-4; possibly TRBD1 for D (6 bases). The CDR3 loop spans 14 amino acids. V lost 6 bases and J lost 5, with 13 bases in between. CDR1 and CDR2 (germline): SNHLY, FYNNEI. CDR3 residues: CASSGQIRNEKLFF. In DNA, the CDR3 is TGTGCCAGCAGCGGACAGATACGAAATGAAAAACTGTTTTTT.

The V and J genes are TRBV11-3 and TRBJ2-7, with 8 bases identical to TRBD1. The CDR3 extends over 14 amino acids. J was trimmed by 5 bases and V by 5 bases; bases with no gene match: 8. From germline, CDR1 is SGHNT and CDR2 YENEEA. The CDR3 bases are TGTGCCAGCAGCCCCGGACAGGGCCCCCACGAGCAGTACTTC. This codes for CASSPGQGPHEQYF. The full variable domain, with the rest looked up from reference TRBV11-3 and TRBJ2-7, is EAGVVQSPRYKIIEKKQPVAFWCNPISGHNTLYWYLQNLGQGPELLIRYENEEAVDDSQLPKDRFSAERLKGVDSTLKIQPAELGDSAVYLCASSPGQGPHEQYFGPGTRLTVT.

The chain recombines TRBV4-3 with TRBJ1-2; TRBD1 might be the D (5 bases). V was shortened by 1 base and J by 8 bases, with 11 bases between the two germline ends. Germline loops: CDR1 LGHNA, CDR2 YSLEER. CDR3 length equals 13 residues. CDR3 sequence (DNA): TGCGCCAGCAGCCAAGGCGGGGGAATCGGCTACACCTTC. Protein product: CASSQGGGIGYTF.

V and J are TRBV18 and TRBJ1-2; 7 positions match TRBD1. The CDR3 is 12 amino acids. Per the germline V gene, CDR1 is KGHSH and CDR2 is LQKENI. The V segment lost 3 bases and the J segment 8 bases; nucleotides outside the gene matches: 3. CDR3 bases: TGTGCCAGCTCACCTCCAGGGGGAGGCTACACCTTC. It specifies CASSPPGGGYTF.

This sequence joins TRBV6-1 and TRBJ1-2; possible D gene TRBD1, 6 bases. Per germline, CDR1 MNHNS and CDR2 SASEGT. The CDR3 consists of 13 residues. V was clipped by 1 base and J by 5 bases, with 8 bases between them. In DNA form, the CDR3 reads TGTGCCAGCAGTGAAGTCAGGGGATATGGCTACACCTTC. Its translation: CASSEVRGYGYTF.

This chain connects TRBV7-6 to TRBJ1-1; the match to TRBD1 covers 9 bases. After removal of 4 bases from V and 4 bases from J, the junction contained 7 bases not matched to a gene. Germline lookup yields CDR1 SGHVS and CDR2 FNYEAQ. CDR3 length equals 15 residues. In DNA form, the CDR3 reads TGTGCCAGCAGCTCTGGGACAGGGTTAAGCACTGAAGCTTTCTTT. It specifies CASSSGTGLSTEAFF.

The V gene is TRBV10-1, the J gene TRBJ2-1; TRBD2 agrees at 7 bases. The CDR3 contains 13 residues. Germline V gene sequence: CDR1 WNHNN, CDR2 SYGVQD (reference sequence). Losses at the gene ends were 2 bases for V and 7 bases for J; bases not matched to a gene: 2. CDR3 bases: TGCGCCAGCAGTGAGATGGGGGGGAATGAGCAGTTCTTC. Translation gives CASSEMGGNEQFF.

The genes are TRBV4-1 and TRBJ1-2; D gene uncertain. Per germline, CDR1 MGHRA and CDR2 YSYEKL. V lost 1 base, J lost 7 bases, and 10 bases lay in between. This CDR3 is built from 13 residues. The CDR3 DNA reads TGCGCCAGCAGCCAAGTTTCAGTCTCTGGCTACACCTTC. It specifies CASSQVSVSGYTF.